The source of this TCR beta chain is a study of cytomegalovirus exposure and HLA in healthy donors. CDR1 is SGDLS and CDR2 is YYNGEE in the germline V gene. The CDR3 has 15 amino acids. The junction had 6 bases not matched to a gene; V was cut back by 4 bases and J by 4 bases. Primers included in the PCR were 60 Vbeta and 13 Jbeta primers. The repertoire was sequenced with immunoSEQ multiplex PCR; TCRdb's copy has only in-frame clones and lacks some. This sample carries about 180,000 clones, just over 70% of them seen once, and the ten largest clones take 2% to 3%. V is TRBV9 and J is TRBJ2-3; 10 positions match TRBD2. Sequenced sample: PBMCs. This receptor was obtained from a human donor in good health. The CDR3 spells CASSPQRGGADTQYF. Here the CDR3 DNA reads TGTGCCAGCAGCCCCCAGCGGGGGGGAGCAGATACGCAGTATTTT.